The 24 T cell receptor beta chains given below trace back to one sample, sequenced in a study of cytomegalovirus exposure and HLA in healthy donors. The PCR contained 60 Vbeta and 13 Jbeta primers. Sequenced by immunoSEQ multiplex PCR; TCRdb stores in-frame clones only, minus some. The table lists 150,000 to 200,000 clones, approximately 81% of them singletons. Input material: PBMCs. These receptors originate from a man younger than 35 in good health and CMV-seropositive.

This chain connects TRBV29-1 to TRBJ1-2, with 11 positions matching TRBD1. V lost 6 bases and J lost 5; bases outside the gene matches: 8. The CDR3 sequence is 14 residues long. The germline CDR1 and CDR2 sequences are SQVTM and ANQGSEA. The DNA of the CDR3 is TGCAGCGTCACGTCCGGGACAGGGGGTTATGGCTACACCTTC. Its translation: CSVTSGTGGYGYTF.

The rearrangement uses TRBV6-5 and TRBJ1-2; 9 positions agree with TRBD1. The CDR3 is 14 amino acids. Germline assignment: CDR1 MNHEY and CDR2 SVGAGI. Trimming took 6 bases from V and 4 from J; bases not matched to a gene: 6. The CDR3 nucleotides read TGTGCCAGCAGCCAGGGACAGGGAACCTATGGCTACACCTTC. Translated, it gives CASSQGQGTYGYTF.

The chain couples TRBV27 to TRBJ1-4, with TRBD1 as a possible D gene (5 bases). Germline V CDR1 and CDR2: MNHEY, SMNVEV (reference sequence). Trimming removed 4 bases from V and 4 bases from J, with 13 bases in between. The CDR3 consists of 15 residues. The CDR3 region has the DNA TGTGCCAGCAGTTCGGGGGTCGGTTATAATGAAAAACTGTTTTTT. Translating it yields CASSSGVGYNEKLFF.

This chain joins TRBV7-8 and TRBJ2-1; D uncertain. The CDR3 spans 13 residues. Per germline, CDR1 SGHVS and CDR2 FQNEAQ. The V end lost 1 base, the J end lost 10 bases, and 11 bases lay between the germline ends. CDR3 protein: CASSLVSVAEQFF. The CDR3 nucleotides are TGTGCCAGCAGCTTAGTATCGGTTGCCGAGCAGTTCTTC.

V is TRBV2 and J is TRBJ2-7; D remains unclear. V lost 6 bases and J 1 base, leaving 10 bases between the germline ends. CDR1 and CDR2 from the germline V gene are SNHLY and FYNNEI. CDR3 size: 13 residues. This CDR3 reads CASRPLGSYEQYF. For the CDR3, the DNA is TGTGCCAGCAGACCCCTAGGTTCCTACGAGCAGTACTTC.

This chain links TRBV6-1 with TRBJ1-1; possibly TRBD1 for D (5 bases). V lost 6 bases, J lost 6 bases, and 11 bases lay in between. In germline, CDR1 is MNHNS, CDR2 SASEGT. The CDR3 totals 12 residues. CDR3 nucleotides: TGTGCCAGCAGGCCAGGGATTCCTGAAGCTTTCTTT. Its protein product is CASRPGIPEAFF.

The chain uses TRBV30 and TRBJ2-1, with D uncertain. In germline, CDR1 is GTSNPN, CDR2 SVGIG (reference sequence). CDR3 length: 13 amino acids. Between the trimmed V and J ends, which lost 0 bases and 4 bases, there was a span of 7 bases. The CDR3: CAWSVGAYNEQFF. The CDR3 DNA sequence: TGTGCCTGGAGTGTAGGAGCTTACAATGAGCAGTTCTTC.

This clone was picked up one time. The junction shows a germline mismatch at one end, possibly a read error. The V call is TRBV2, the J call TRBJ2-4; D is possibly TRBD1 (5 bases). The CDR3 covers 16 residues. The germline V gene has CDR1 SNHLY and CDR2 FYNNEI. CDR3 in amino acids: CASSYWGFGNKNSQYF. The DNA for the CDR3 is TGTGCCAGCAGCTACTGGGGCTTTGGTAACAAAAACAGTCAGTACTTC.

This chain connects TRBV6-4 to TRBJ2-1; 15 bases are shared with TRBD2. The CDR3 consists of 19 residues. The trim removed 6 bases at V and 2 bases at J, leaving 11 bases unmatched. In germline, CDR1 is MRHNA, CDR2 SNTAGT. The CDR3 spells CASRKTGTSGGTTYNEQFF. The DNA for the CDR3 is TGTGCCAGCAGGAAGACCGGGACTAGCGGGGGGACAACCTACAATGAGCAGTTCTTC.

This chain links TRBV30 with TRBJ1-2; 8 nucleotides align to TRBD1. V lost 8 bases to trimming and J lost 5 bases; unmatched junction nucleotides: 13. CDR1 and CDR2 (germline): GTSNPN, SVGIG (reference sequence). This CDR3 region has 14 residues. CDR3 sequence (DNA): TGTGCCCAACTTTATGGACAGGGTAGGTATGGCTACACCTTC. Amino acids: CAQLYGQGRYGYTF. The whole variable domain, filled in from reference TRBV30 and TRBJ1-2, reads SQTIHQWPATLVQPVGSPLSLECTVEGTSNPNLYWYRQAAGRGLQLLFYSVGIGQISSEVPQNLSASRPQDRQFILSSKKLLLSDSGFYLCAQLYGQGRYGYTFGSGTRLTVV.

This clone has more than one count but fewer than ten. The rearrangement joins TRBV7-8 to TRBJ2-3; 9 bases agree with TRBD2. There are 15 residues in the CDR3. Germline CDR1 reads SGHVS; CDR2 reads FQNEAQ. The V and J ends lost 3 bases and 1 base, in that order; junction bases with no gene match: 2. CDR3 DNA sequence: TGTGCCAGCAGCTTTATAGCGGGGGGCACAGATACGCAGTATTTT. Its protein is CASSFIAGGTDTQYF.

This chain connects TRBV10-3 to TRBJ2-7, with TRBD1 identical over 8 bases. CDR3 length: 13 amino acids. CDR1 and CDR2 (germline): ENHRY, SYGVKD. The V segment lost 6 bases and the J segment 5 bases; nucleotides outside the gene matches: 6. In nucleotides, the CDR3 is TGTGCCATCAGAAACAGGGGGGAGGACGAGCAGTACTTC. This translates into CAIRNRGEDEQYF.

This clone occurred once. The V gene is TRBV6-1, the J gene TRBJ2-6; TRBD1 aligns across 7 bases. The junction had 5 bases not matched to a gene; V was cut back by 9 bases and J by 0 bases. This CDR3 has 15 residues. The germline V gene has CDR1 MNHNS and CDR2 SASEGT. DNA for the CDR3: TGTGCCAGTAGGGACAGATCCTCTGGGGCCAACGTCCTGACTTTC. Protein: CASRDRSSGANVLTF.

V usage is TRBV6-6 and J usage is TRBJ1-4, with 7 bases fitting TRBD1. CDR1 is MNHNY, CDR2 SVGAGI, per germline (reference sequence). This CDR3 has 14 residues. The trim removed 2 bases at V and 7 bases at J, leaving 4 bases unmatched. The CDR3 region is CASSYKGAFEKLFF. CDR3 DNA: TGTGCCAGCAGTTACAAGGGGGCCTTTGAAAAACTGTTTTTT.

The genes are TRBV7-2 and TRBJ2-5; D uncertain. This CDR3 is built from 12 residues. Trimming removed 1 base from V and 7 bases from J, with 7 bases in between. Germline V gene lookup returns CDR1 SGHTA and CDR2 FQGNSA. CDR3 region: CASSLEPVTQYF. CDR3 in DNA: TGTGCCAGCAGCTTAGAGCCGGTGACCCAGTACTTC.

The chain carries TRBV10-3 and TRBJ2-5; 10 nucleotides line up with TRBD2. Germline V gene data show CDR1 as ENHRY and CDR2 as SYGVKD. There are 15 residues in the CDR3. V lost 8 bases and J lost 5; bases outside the gene matches: 11. The CDR3 region has the DNA TGTGCCATCGGAGATGCAGCGGGGGGGCAGGAGACCCAGTACTTC. This gives the protein CAIGDAAGGQETQYF.

The chain couples TRBV11-2 to TRBJ2-1; 13 bases are shared with TRBD2. The V and J ends lost 5 bases and 8 bases, in that order; junction bases with no gene match: 12. Germline V gene data show CDR1 as SGHAT and CDR2 as FQNNGV. This CDR3 region has 17 residues. The DNA of the CDR3 is TGTGCCAGCAGCCCCCGTTTGGGGACTAGCGGGGATGATGAGCAGTTCTTC. Translating gives CASSPRLGTSGDDEQFF.

V is TRBV7-3 and J is TRBJ2-1; 10 bases are shared with TRBD2. The CDR3 loop spans 15 amino acids. From germline, CDR1 is SGHTA and CDR2 FQGTGA. After removal of 2 bases from V and 9 bases from J, the junction contained 7 bases not matched to a gene. The CDR3, as DNA: TGTGCCAGCAGCTTAGGGCTAGCGGGGGTCGGTGAGCAGTTCTTC. It translates to CASSLGLAGVGEQFF. Filled out from reference TRBV7-3 and TRBJ2-1, the complete variable domain reads GAGVSQTPSNKVTEKGKYVELRCDPISGHTALYWYRQSLGQGPEFLIYFQGTGAADDSGLPNDRFFAVRPEGSVSTLKIQRTERGDSAVYLCASSLGLAGVGEQFFGPGTRLTVL.

This sequence joins TRBV6-5 and TRBJ1-5; weak D call: TRBD1 (5 bases). V was trimmed by 6 bases and J by 0 bases, leaving 12 bases between them. From germline, CDR1 is MNHEY and CDR2 SVGAGI. The CDR3 has 15 amino acids. CDR3 in amino acids: CASSPGVASNQPQHF. The CDR3 DNA follows: TGTGCCAGCAGCCCGGGGGTGGCTAGCAATCAGCCCCAGCATTTT.

The chain uses TRBV29-1 and TRBJ1-1, with D maybe TRBD1 (5 bases). V lost 7 bases, J lost 0 bases, and 12 bases lay in between. Germline CDR1 SQVTM, CDR2 ANQGSEA. This CDR3 has 13 residues. This CDR3 is CSAGPWLNTEAFF. The CDR3 bases are TGCAGCGCAGGGCCCTGGCTGAACACTGAAGCTTTCTTT.

The chain couples TRBV19 to TRBJ2-3, with D possibly matching TRBD2 (6 bases). This CDR3 comprises 15 residues. From germline, CDR1 is LNHDA and CDR2 SQIVND (reference sequence). The V end lost 6 bases, the J end lost 0 bases, and 13 bases lay between the germline ends. CDR3 sequence (DNA): TGTGCCAGTAGGCTCGGGGGTACTAGCACAGATACGCAGTATTTT. It yields the protein CASRLGGTSTDTQYF.

This chain joins TRBV5-1 and TRBJ2-2; D gene uncertain. The CDR3 has 14 amino acids. Germline CDR1 reads SGHRS; CDR2 reads YFSETQ. The V and J ends lost 0 bases and 4 bases respectively, with 7 bases between them. CDR3: CASSLEPGTGELFF. CDR3 bases: TGCGCCAGCAGCTTGGAACCGGGCACCGGGGAGCTGTTTTTT.

The CDR3 is CASRGSRGETQYF. The CDR3, as DNA: TGTGCCAGCCGGGGGTCGCGGGGGGAGACCCAGTACTTC. The chain has TRBV19 and TRBJ2-5; the match to TRBD2 covers 7 bases. The CDR3 runs to 13 residues. In germline, CDR1 is LNHDA, CDR2 SQIVND (reference sequence). With V trimmed by 9 bases and J by 5 bases, 9 bases remained unmatched.

This clone has just a few counts. The V call is TRBV7-6, the J call TRBJ1-2, with 12 bases matching TRBD1. CDR3 length equals 14 residues. From germline, CDR1 is SGHVS and CDR2 FNYEAQ. Trimming cost V 5 bases and J 8 bases; bases outside gene matches: 6. CDR3 amino acids: CASSEGTGGRGYTF. The CDR3 DNA follows: TGTGCCAGCAGCGAAGGGACAGGGGGCAGGGGCTACACCTTC. Complete variable domain (other parts from reference TRBV7-6 and TRBJ1-2): GAGVSQSPRYKVTKRGQDVALRCDPISGHVSLYWYRQALGQGPEFLTYFNYEAQQDKSGLPNDRFSAERPEGSISTLTIQRTEQRDSAMYRCASSEGTGGRGYTFGSGTRLTVV.